A single sample gave rise to the 19 T cell receptor beta chains below, sequenced in a study of shared clonotypes between healthy human individuals. TCRdb's copy holds only in-frame clones and misses some; the assay was immunoSEQ multiplex PCR. The sample has some 700,000 clones; 90% are singletons. The sample taken for sequencing was memory CD8+ T cells from PBMCs. Noted subset: CD45RO+ cells pooled with CCR7-negative TemRA cells. The receptors were sampled from a man in his late teens or twenties in good health. Some clones in this sample may be carry-over from other donors' samples.

The J gene is TRBJ1-2, the V gene TRBV5-1; 9 positions match TRBD1. Germline lookup yields CDR1 SGHRS and CDR2 YFSETQ. This CDR3 has 14 residues. Losses at the gene ends were 2 bases for V and 7 bases for J; bases not matched to a gene: 6. The CDR3 sequence is CASSLTTGGGGYTF. The CDR3 nucleotides read TGCGCCAGCAGCTTAACTACAGGGGGCGGTGGCTACACCTTC.

V usage is TRBV5-6 and J usage is TRBJ1-1; possibly TRBD1 for D (5 bases). The CDR3 spans 15 residues. V gave up 2 bases and J gave up 0 bases, with 11 bases separating them. Germline CDR1 is SGHDT and CDR2 is YYEEEE. The CDR3 bases are TGTGCCAGCAGCTTACGGGACGCGATGAACACTGAAGCTTTCTTT. This translates into CASSLRDAMNTEAFF. The entire variable domain, with the rest obtained from reference TRBV5-6 and TRBJ1-1, is as follows: DAGVTQSPTHLIKTRGQQVTLRCSPKSGHDTVSWYQQALGQGPQFIFQYYEEEERQRGNFPDRFSGHQFPNYSSELNVNALLLGDSALYLCASSLRDAMNTEAFFGQGTRLTVV.

The chain uses TRBV6-1 and TRBJ2-7, with 7 bases aligning to TRBD1. The trim removed 3 bases at V and 3 bases at J, leaving 8 bases unmatched. The CDR3 runs 15 residues. Germline V CDR1 and CDR2: MNHNS, SASEGT. CDR3 amino acids: CASSETGTASYEQYF. The CDR3 bases are TGTGCCAGCAGTGAGACCGGGACAGCGAGCTACGAGCAGTACTTC.

The chain joins TRBV19 to TRBJ2-7; no definite D call. The CDR3 has 13 amino acids. Germline V gene sequence: CDR1 LNHDA, CDR2 SQIVND (reference sequence). Trimming shortened V by 1 base and J by 3 bases, and 7 bases separated the two germline ends. CDR3 residues: CASSIVSGYEQYF. The DNA of the CDR3 is TGTGCCAGTAGTATAGTTTCCGGCTACGAGCAGTACTTC.

V usage is TRBV25-1 and J usage is TRBJ2-5, with 9 bases aligning to TRBD1. V lost 5 bases to trimming and J lost 2 bases; unmatched junction nucleotides: 3. CDR1 is MGHDK, CDR2 SYGVNS, per germline. This CDR3 has 14 amino acids. The CDR3 is CASSRTGVQETQYF. In DNA form, the CDR3 reads TGTGCCAGCAGTCGGACAGGGGTTCAAGAGACCCAGTACTTC. Complete variable domain (other parts from reference TRBV25-1 and TRBJ2-5): EADIYQTPRYLVIGTGKKITLECSQTMGHDKMYWYQQDPGMELHLIHYSYGVNSTEKGDLSSESTVSRIRTEHFPLTLESARPSHTSQYLCASSRTGVQETQYFGPGTRLLVL.

This clone showed up just once. The chain couples TRBV13 to TRBJ1-1; D uncertain. V was shortened by 2 bases and J by 0 bases, with 10 bases between the two germline ends. The length of the CDR3 is 15 residues. The germline gives CDR1 PRHDT, CDR2 FYEKMQ (reference sequence). CDR3 in DNA: TGTGCCAGCAGCTTAAGCGGAGCGCTGAACACTGAAGCTTTCTTT. The encoded protein is CASSLSGALNTEAFF. The entire variable domain, with the rest obtained from reference TRBV13 and TRBJ1-1, is as follows: AAGVIQSPRHLIKEKRETATLKCYPIPRHDTVYWYQQGPGQDPQFLISFYEKMQSDKGSIPDRFSAQQFSDYHSELNMSSLELGDSALYFCASSLSGALNTEAFFGQGTRLTVV.

With regard to this clone: The same CDR3 arises from other DNA sequences in this sample as well. The chain combines TRBV14 with TRBJ2-1, with D unresolved. The germline gives CDR1 SGHDN, CDR2 FVKESK. The CDR3 totals 13 residues. Trimming took off 1 base at V and 4 bases at J, with 5 bases between the two ends. CDR3 coding DNA: TGTGCCAGCAGCCAAGGGTTTTACAATGAGCAGTTCTTC. The encoded protein is CASSQGFYNEQFF.

The CDR3 reads CASSLAPPTQYF. CDR3 sequence (DNA): TGTGCCAGCAGCTTAGCGCCCCCTACGCAGTATTTT. The V and J genes are TRBV7-9 and TRBJ2-3; D uncertain. Germline CDR1 reads SEHNR; CDR2 reads FQNEAQ (reference sequence). Trimming left V 0 bases short and J 8 bases short, with 6 bases between. The CDR3 length is 12 residues. Variable domain in full (rest from reference TRBV7-9 and TRBJ2-3): DTGVSQNPRHKITKRGQNVTFRCDPISEHNRLYWYRQTLGQGPEFLTYFQNEAQLEKSRLLSDRFSAERPKGSFSTLEIQRTEQGDSAMYLCASSLAPPTQYFGPGTRLTVL.

V is TRBV2 and J is TRBJ1-5, with 9 bases matching TRBD1. Trimming removed 8 bases from V and 0 bases from J; junction bases left unmatched: 5. In germline, CDR1 is SNHLY, CDR2 FYNNEI. The CDR3 is 15 residues long. CDR3 sequence (DNA): TGTGCCAGCCGGGGACAGGGACTTAGCAATCAGCCCCAGCATTTT. It encodes CASRGQGLSNQPQHF.

This CDR3 is CASSLVEGSPYEQYF. The CDR3 nucleotides are TGTGCCAGCAGCTTAGTGGAAGGAAGCCCCTACGAGCAGTACTTC. The V call is TRBV11-2, the J call TRBJ2-7; the D is unclear. This CDR3 contains 15 residues. Trimming stripped 1 base from V and 2 bases from J, with 12 bases between. Germline V gene data show CDR1 as SGHAT and CDR2 as FQNNGV.

The V and J genes are TRBV2 and TRBJ2-7; maybe TRBD2 (6 bases). Trimming shortened V by 3 bases and J by 5 bases, and 14 bases separated the two germline ends. The germline CDR1 and CDR2 sequences are SNHLY and FYNNEI. The CDR3 spans 14 residues. CDR3 in amino acids: CASSDGRYQDEQYF. The CDR3 bases are TGTGCCAGCAGTGATGGGAGGTACCAGGACGAGCAGTACTTC.

This clone was counted between two and nine times. The gene calls are TRBV9 and TRBJ2-2; the D gene is possibly TRBD2 (5 bases). The CDR3 has 12 residues. The V gene lost 4 bases and the J gene lost 13 bases, with 14 bases spanning the gap. In germline, CDR1 is SGDLS, CDR2 YYNGEE. The CDR3 protein is CASSPPGSLLFF. DNA for the CDR3: TGTGCCAGCAGCCCCCCTGGGAGTTTGCTGTTTTTT. The entire variable domain, with the rest obtained from reference TRBV9 and TRBJ2-2, is as follows: DSGVTQTPKHLITATGQRVTLRCSPRSGDLSVYWYQQSLDQGLQFLIQYYNGEERAKGNILERFSAQQFPDLHSELNLSSLELGDSALYFCASSPPGSLLFFGEGSRLTVL.

V usage is TRBV5-1 and J usage is TRBJ2-1, with D possibly matching TRBD1 (5 bases). Germline V gene lookup returns CDR1 SGHRS and CDR2 YFSETQ. The length of the CDR3 is 18 residues. Trimming took off 0 bases at V and 0 bases at J, with 16 bases between the two ends. The CDR3 protein is CASSLGEQQALSYNEQFF. As DNA, the CDR3 is TGCGCCAGCAGCTTGGGAGAACAACAGGCACTCTCCTACAATGAGCAGTTCTTC. Combining the CDR3 with reference TRBV5-1 and TRBJ2-1 gives the whole variable domain KAGVTQTPRYLIKTRGQQVTLSCSPISGHRSVSWYQQTPGQGLQFLFEYFSETQRNKGNFPGRFSGRQFSNSRSEMNVSTLELGDSALYLCASSLGEQQALSYNEQFFGPGTRLTVL.

The chain combines TRBV7-9 with TRBJ2-3; D call uncertain. This CDR3 region has 15 residues. Trimming pared 4 bases from V and 1 base from J, leaving 12 bases between. The germline CDR1 and CDR2 sequences are SEHNR and FQNEAQ (reference sequence). This chain's CDR3 is CASSSPTDRTDTQYF. The CDR3 bases are TGTGCCAGCAGCTCCCCCACCGACCGCACAGATACGCAGTATTTT.

The CDR3: CASTAGPTSYNEQFF. The CDR3 DNA reads as TGTGCCAGTACAGCCGGACCGACCTCCTACAATGAGCAGTTCTTC. The chain is built from TRBV19 and TRBJ2-1, with D unclear. CDR1 LNHDA and CDR2 SQIVND come from the germline V gene (reference sequence). The germline V and J ends were trimmed by 7 bases and 0 bases, with 13 bases remaining between them. The CDR3 consists of 15 residues.

The J gene is TRBJ2-5, the V gene TRBV4-1; no firm D call. The J call is doubtful: the DNA matches TRBJ2-7 better. This CDR3 is built from 15 residues. Looked up from germline, CDR1 is MGHRA and CDR2 is YSYEKL. CDR3 nucleotides: TGCGCCAGCAGCCGAAGTTGGGGTGTGAACGACGAGCAGTACTTC. This sequence encodes CASSRSWGVNDEQYF.

The chain couples TRBV7-9 to TRBJ2-2; no definite D call. The CDR3 is made up of 15 amino acids. V lost 1 base and J lost 6, with 12 bases in between. Germline-derived CDR1 and CDR2 are SEHNR and FQNEAQ (reference sequence). CDR3 amino acids: CASSLEVSPPGELFF. In DNA, the CDR3 is TGTGCCAGCAGCTTAGAGGTCTCACCACCCGGGGAGCTGTTTTTT.

This chain connects TRBV11-2 to TRBJ2-7; D not certain. Germline CDR1 is SGHAT and CDR2 is FQNNGV. Trimming shortened V by 5 bases and J by 0 bases, and 20 bases separated the two germline ends. CDR3 length: 17 residues. CDR3 bases: TGTGCCAGCAGCCCGACCCCTTCAGGACCCTACTCCTACGAGCAGTACTTC. Residues: CASSPTPSGPYSYEQYF.

Only one count was recorded for this clone. CDR3 coding DNA: TGTGCCAGCAGTTACGGGCGGACGGGAGGGTCCTACGAGCAGTACTTC. This encodes CASSYGRTGGSYEQYF. The chain employs TRBV6-5 and TRBJ2-7, with 8 bases matching TRBD2. The CDR3 contains 16 residues. In germline, CDR1 is MNHEY, CDR2 SVGAGI. V shed 2 bases and J 1 base; nucleotides not matched to a gene: 7.